Described below is a single T cell receptor beta chain sequence and its context. Methods used by the authors: Reference gene primer amplification in the assay estimated nucleated cell counts. Generated by immunoSEQ multiplex PCR, the TCRdb table keeps only in-frame clones and is missing some. Clonal size and the V and J genes are those of that table, whereas D and trimming came from the DNA. The sample consists of approximately 160,000 clones, about three quarters of them appearing once. The sample comes from a study of blood T cell repertoires in COVID-19. Across the study: Sites in the United States, Italy and Spain provided acute and convalescent COVID-19 samples. T cells, B-cell-depleted T cells, or PBMCs provided the cDNA or gDNA that served as material.

The ends lost 10 bases at V and 4 bases at J; junction bases unmatched: 6. The germline V gene encodes CDR1 KGHDR and CDR2 SFDVKD. This CDR3 has 13 residues. Sequenced input: peripheral blood. This chain connects TRBV24-1 to TRBJ2-5, with 9 bases aligning to TRBD1. This receptor was obtained from an older man with acute or convalescent COVID-19. Here the CDR3 DNA reads TGTGCCACTCAACGACAGGGGGGAGAGACCCAGTACTTC. Protein product: CATQRQGGETQYF.